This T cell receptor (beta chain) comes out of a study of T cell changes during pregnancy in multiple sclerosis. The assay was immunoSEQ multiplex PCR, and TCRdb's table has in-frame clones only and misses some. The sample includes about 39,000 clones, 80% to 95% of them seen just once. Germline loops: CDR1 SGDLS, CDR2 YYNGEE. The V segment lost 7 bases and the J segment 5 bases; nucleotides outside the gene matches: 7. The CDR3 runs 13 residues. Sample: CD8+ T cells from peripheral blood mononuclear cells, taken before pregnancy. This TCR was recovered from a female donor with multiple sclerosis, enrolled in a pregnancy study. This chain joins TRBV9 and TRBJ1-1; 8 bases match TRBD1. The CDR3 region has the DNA TGTGCCAGCGGGGGAACAGGGGGGACTGAAGCTTTCTTT. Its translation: CASGGTGGTEAFF.